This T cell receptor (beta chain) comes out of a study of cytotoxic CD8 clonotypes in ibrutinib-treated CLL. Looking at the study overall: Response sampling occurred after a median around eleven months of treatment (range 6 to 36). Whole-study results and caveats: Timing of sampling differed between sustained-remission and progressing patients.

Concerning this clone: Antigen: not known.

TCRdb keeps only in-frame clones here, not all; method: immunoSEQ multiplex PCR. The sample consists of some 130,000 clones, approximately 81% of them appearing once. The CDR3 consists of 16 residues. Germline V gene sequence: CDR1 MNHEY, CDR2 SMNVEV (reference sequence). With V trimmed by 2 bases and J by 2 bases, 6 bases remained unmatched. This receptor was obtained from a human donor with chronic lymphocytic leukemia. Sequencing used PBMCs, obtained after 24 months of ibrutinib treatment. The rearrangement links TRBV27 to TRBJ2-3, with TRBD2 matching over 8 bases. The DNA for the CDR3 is TGTGCCAGCAGTTTAGAAGCGGGGGCCCTCACAGATACGCAGTATTTT. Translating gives CASSLEAGALTDTQYF.